This T cell receptor (beta chain) emerged from a study of cytomegalovirus exposure and HLA in healthy donors. On the study more broadly: There were 65 million to 85 million unique TCRs (from HLA-typed donors) in an early data release. The Caucasian-associated ancestry cluster held about 80% of 350 to 450 genotyped donors. Study findings and constraints: Across donors, sequencing depth was assumed by presence/absence analyses to be roughly uniform.

PCR was performed using 60 Vbeta and 13 Jbeta primers. The repertoire was sequenced with immunoSEQ multiplex PCR; TCRdb's copy has only in-frame clones and lacks some. The sample includes more than 95,000 clones, 74% of them seen just once. On this clone: Its antigen remains unidentified.

The germline gives CDR1 SGHTA, CDR2 FQGNSA. The V and J ends lost 5 bases and 6 bases respectively, with 8 bases between them. This CDR3 is 13 amino acids long. This sequence joins TRBV7-2 and TRBJ1-6; D gene uncertain. The source material was PBMCs. This TCR came from a woman aged 45-59 years in good health and CMV-seropositive. CDR3 coding DNA: TGTGCCAGCAGCCCCAGAATTAATTCACCCCTCCACTTT. This encodes CASSPRINSPLHF.